These 4 T cell receptor beta chains came from one sample sequenced in a study of blood T cell repertoires in COVID-19. The method was immunoSEQ multiplex PCR; TCRdb's version includes in-frame clones alone and lacks a portion of them. Seen here are roughly 68,000 clones, around 88% observed once, and the top ten hold 5.5% to 7%. Sequenced material: peripheral blood. These receptors came from a woman aged 70-85 years with acute or convalescent COVID-19.

J is TRBJ2-3 and V is TRBV3-1 (or the pseudogene TRBV3-2); 8 bases align to TRBD2. The CDR3 has 16 residues. Germline trimming cut 5 bases from V and 2 bases from J; bases unmatched to any gene: 9. Germline values: CDR1 LGHDT, CDR2 YNNKEL (reference sequence). The chain's CDR3 is CASSFKSGGFTDTQYF. The CDR3 DNA reads TGTGCCAGCAGCTTCAAGAGCGGGGGATTCACAGATACGCAGTATTTT.

The CDR3 DNA follows: TGCAGCGTTGGACATATTGAAGCTTTCTTT. This codes for CSVGHIEAFF. The J gene is TRBJ1-1, the V gene TRBV29-1; D gene uncertain. Germline V gene data show CDR1 as SQVTM and CDR2 as ANQGSEA. The CDR3 covers 10 residues. V gave up 4 bases and J gave up 7 bases, with 7 bases separating them.

CDR3 nucleotide sequence: TGTGCCAGCAGCTTAGGGACAGCCTATGGCTACACCTTC. Protein product: CASSLGTAYGYTF. The V call is TRBV7-2, the J call TRBJ1-2; D possibly corresponds to TRBD1 (6 bases). Per the germline V gene, CDR1 is SGHTA and CDR2 is FQGNSA. Trimming pared 1 base from V and 4 bases from J, leaving 7 bases between. This CDR3 region has 13 residues.

Only one count was recorded for this clone. The chain carries TRBV5-6 and TRBJ1-1, with D possibly being TRBD1 (5 bases). The V and J ends lost 4 bases and 6 bases respectively, with 10 bases between them. Germline CDR1 reads SGHDT; CDR2 reads YYEEEE. The CDR3 covers 12 residues. The CDR3 DNA reads as TGTGCCAGCAGCCGGGGACTTCCTGAAGCTTTCTTT. Translation: CASSRGLPEAFF.